These T cell receptor beta chains were read from a single sample in a study of shared T cell receptors in the human thymus. Clones were read by immunoSEQ multiplex PCR, and TCRdb kept only the in-frame ones, dropping some. In the table there are approximately 660,000 clones, around 87% of which are singletons. These data also featured in a second study, about human thymus T cells.

The material sequenced was thymocytes. The receptors here all came from a boy younger than two with a congenital heart defect. CDR3s include the opening cysteine and the closing phenylalanine or tryptophan. Fields, in order: J gene, D gene, V gene, clone size, CDR3 protein, CDR3 DNA. The D gene is left open where the match is weak. Size is stated for part of the rows, as once, few or many counts, or as a class when the clone is expanded.

J: TRBJ1-4
D: .
V: TRBV7-9
size: .
CDR3: CASSLAGQVNEKLFF
DNA: TGTGCCAGCAGCTTAGCGGGACAAGTAAATGAAAAACTGTTTTTT

J: TRBJ2-3
D: .
V: TRBV7-8
size: .
CDR3: CASNEKSRRELSDTQYF
DNA: TGTGCCAGCAACGAGAAGTCCCGTCGGGAGTTATCAGATACGCAGTATTTT

J: TRBJ2-5
D: .
V: TRBV10-1
size: .
CDR3: CASSEAAQGGTQYF
DNA: TGCGCCAGCAGTGAGGCAGCGCAAGGGGGGACCCAGTACTTC

J: TRBJ2-2
D: .
V: TRBV6-4
size: once
CDR3: CASSDPTGQGGTGELFF
DNA: TGTGCCAGCAGTGACCCCACCGGACAGGGAGGGACCGGGGAGCTGTTTTTT

J: TRBJ2-3
D: TRBD2
V: TRBV5-1
size: .
CDR3: CASSWGLAGDDGTDTQYF
DNA: TGCGCCAGCAGCTGGGGGCTAGCGGGAGATGACGGCACAGATACGCAGTATTTT

J: TRBJ1-5
D: .
V: TRBV4-1
size: .
CDR3: CASSQVAQENQPQHF
DNA: TGCGCCAGCAGCCAAGTGGCACAGGAGAATCAGCCCCAGCATTTT

J: TRBJ2-7
D: .
V: TRBV6-1
size: .
CDR3: CASSKSGALLEQYF
DNA: TGTGCCAGCAGTAAGTCAGGGGCCCTCCTGGAGCAGTACTTC

J: TRBJ2-1
D: TRBD2
V: TRBV11-3
size: .
CDR3: CASSRRLAGVNEQFF
DNA: TGTGCCAGCAGCCGGCGACTAGCGGGAGTCAATGAGCAGTTCTTC

J: TRBJ2-7
D: TRBD1
V: TRBV19
size: .
CDR3: CASSNHRDSSSYEQYF
DNA: TGTGCCAGTAGTAACCACCGGGACAGCAGCTCCTACGAGCAGTACTTC

J: TRBJ2-3
D: .
V: TRBV9
size: .
CDR3: CASSAGLFSTDTQYF
DNA: TGTGCCAGCAGCGCCGGACTCTTTAGCACAGATACGCAGTATTTT

J: TRBJ1-5
D: TRBD1
V: TRBV19
size: .
CDR3: CASSISRGLSNQPQHF
DNA: TGTGCCAGTAGTATATCGAGGGGGCTTAGCAATCAGCCCCAGCATTTT

J: TRBJ2-1
D: TRBD2
V: TRBV28
size: .
CDR3: CASRMASGLYNEQFF
DNA: TGTGCCAGCAGAATGGCTAGCGGGTTATACAATGAGCAGTTCTTC

J: TRBJ2-7
D: TRBD2
V: TRBV15
size: .
CDR3: CATSFGLATRTEQYF
DNA: TGTGCCACCAGCTTCGGACTAGCGACGCGAACCGAGCAGTACTTC

J: TRBJ1-1
D: TRBD1
V: TRBV10-1
size: .
CDR3: CASRTTGAKNTEAFF
DNA: TGCGCCAGCAGAACGACAGGGGCCAAGAACACTGAAGCTTTCTTT

J: TRBJ2-6
D: .
V: TRBV7-2
size: .
CDR3: CASSPGSRALFGANVLTF
DNA: TGTGCCAGCAGCCCAGGTAGCAGGGCCCTTTTCGGGGCCAACGTCCTGACTTTC

J: TRBJ2-7
D: .
V: TRBV10-2
size: .
CDR3: CASSVLDSYEQYF
DNA: TGCGCCAGCAGTGTCCTAGACAGCTACGAGCAGTACTTC

J: TRBJ2-1
D: TRBD2
V: TRBV25-1
size: .
CDR3: CASSPSLAGGVNEQFF
DNA: TGTGCCAGCAGCCCATCACTAGCGGGAGGTGTCAATGAGCAGTTCTTC

J: TRBJ2-7
D: .
V: TRBV19
size: .
CDR3: CASSAGAHSYEQYF
DNA: TGTGCCAGTAGCGCGGGGGCCCACTCCTACGAGCAGTACTTC

J: TRBJ2-7
D: .
V: TRBV5-1
size: .
CDR3: CASSSLYSYEQYF
DNA: TGCGCCAGCAGCTCCCTCTATTCCTACGAGCAGTACTTC

J: TRBJ2-7
D: .
V: TRBV6-5
size: .
CDR3: CASNPSTGLPYEQYF
DNA: TGTGCCAGCAATCCATCGACAGGCCTACCCTACGAGCAGTACTTC

J: TRBJ1-1
D: .
V: TRBV6-5
size: .
CDR3: CASSYSSRISNTEAFF
DNA: TGTGCCAGCAGTTACTCGAGTCGCATCTCGAACACTGAAGCTTTCTTT

J: TRBJ2-3
D: .
V: TRBV29-1
size: .
CDR3: CSVDFGEAGASTDTQYF
DNA: TGCAGCGTTGATTTCGGGGAGGCGGGGGCTAGCACAGATACGCAGTATTTT

J: TRBJ2-6
D: .
V: TRBV15
size: .
CDR3: CATSTPGTPGANVLTF
DNA: TGTGCCACCAGCACCCCCGGGACACCTGGGGCCAACGTCCTGACTTTC

J: TRBJ2-3
D: .
V: TRBV10-2
size: few
CDR3: CASSDLAIRTDTQYF
DNA: TGCGCCAGCAGTGATCTAGCAATACGCACAGATACGCAGTATTTT

J: TRBJ2-7
D: .
V: TRBV25-1
size: once
CDR3: CASSEAATYEQYF
DNA: TGTGCCAGCAGTGAGGCAGCGACCTACGAGCAGTACTTC

J: TRBJ1-5
D: .
V: TRBV6-5
size: .
CDR3: CASSQDSRDQPQHF
DNA: TGTGCCAGCAGTCAGGACAGCAGGGATCAGCCCCAGCATTTT

J: TRBJ1-2
D: .
V: TRBV20-1
size: .
CDR3: CSGDGQLGYTF
DNA: TGCAGTGGGGACGGACAGTTGGGCTACACCTTC

J: TRBJ1-3
D: .
V: TRBV25-1
size: .
CDR3: CASSEGGAGNTIYF
DNA: TGTGCCAGCAGTGAGGGGGGGGCTGGAAACACCATATATTTT

J: TRBJ1-2
D: TRBD1
V: TRBV4-1
size: .
CDR3: CASSQTGQGNYGYTF
DNA: TGCGCCAGCAGCCAAACGGGACAGGGTAACTATGGCTACACCTTC

J: TRBJ2-1
D: TRBD2
V: TRBV27
size: .
CDR3: CASSGSGTSGYNEQFF
DNA: TGTGCCAGCAGTGGATCCGGGACTAGCGGCTACAATGAGCAGTTCTTC

J: TRBJ2-2
D: .
V: TRBV11-3
size: .
CDR3: CASSLDGGELFF
DNA: TGTGCCAGCAGCTTAGACGGGGGGGAGCTGTTTTTT

J: TRBJ2-7
D: .
V: TRBV10-2
size: .
CDR3: CASSELSYEQYF
DNA: TGCGCCAGCAGTGAGCTGAGTTACGAGCAGTACTTC

J: TRBJ2-2
D: .
V: TRBV28
size: .
CDR3: CASSPRTTTNTGELFF
DNA: TGTGCCAGCAGTCCCCGGACAACAACGAACACCGGGGAGCTGTTTTTT

J: TRBJ2-7
D: .
V: TRBV7-9
size: .
CDR3: CASSLGSGAESSYEQYF
DNA: TGTGCCAGCAGCTTAGGCAGTGGGGCGGAGAGCTCCTACGAGCAGTACTTC

J: TRBJ2-7
D: .
V: TRBV5-1
size: .
CDR3: CASSLANKPAYEQYF
DNA: TGCGCCAGCAGCTTGGCCAATAAGCCTGCCTACGAGCAGTACTTC

J: TRBJ2-7
D: .
V: TRBV4-2
size: .
CDR3: CASSQGSGVEQYF
DNA: TGTGCCAGCAGCCAAGGTTCCGGGGTCGAGCAGTACTTC

J: TRBJ2-5
D: TRBD1
V: TRBV7-2
size: .
CDR3: CASSSAGTVKETQYF
DNA: TGTGCCAGCAGCTCCGCCGGGACAGTAAAAGAGACCCAGTACTTC

J: TRBJ1-1
D: .
V: TRBV4-2
size: .
CDR3: CASSQDIAFEAFF
DNA: TGTGCCAGCAGCCAAGATATAGCATTCGAAGCTTTCTTT

J: TRBJ2-5
D: TRBD2
V: TRBV2
size: .
CDR3: CAIARSSGSGETQYF
DNA: TGTGCTATCGCCCGGTCTAGCGGGAGTGGGGAGACCCAGTACTTC

J: TRBJ2-2
D: TRBD2
V: TRBV27
size: .
CDR3: CASSSPAGGQWELFF
DNA: TGTGCCAGCAGTTCCCCAGCGGGAGGGCAATGGGAGCTGTTTTTT

J: TRBJ2-1
D: TRBD2
V: TRBV6-1
size: .
CDR3: CASSEGRLAGYYNEQFF
DNA: TGTGCCAGCAGTGAGGGGAGACTAGCGGGATACTACAATGAGCAGTTCTTC

J: TRBJ2-7
D: TRBD2
V: TRBV7-2
size: .
CDR3: CASSPGLGYEQYF
DNA: TGTGCCAGCAGCCCGGGACTAGGATACGAGCAGTACTTC

J: TRBJ1-1
D: .
V: TRBV28
size: .
CDR3: CASSLCQGRGTEAFF
DNA: TGTGCCAGCAGTTTATGCCAGGGGCGAGGGACTGAAGCTTTCTTT

J: TRBJ2-1
D: .
V: TRBV2
size: once
CDR3: CASSALGGQFF
DNA: TGTGCCAGCAGCGCACTGGGGGGGCAGTTCTTC

J: TRBJ1-5
D: TRBD1
V: TRBV28
size: .
CDR3: CASSPKPGTGRNQPQHF
DNA: TGTGCCAGCAGTCCGAAACCCGGGACAGGGCGCAATCAGCCCCAGCATTTT

J: TRBJ1-4
D: TRBD1
V: TRBV2
size: .
CDR3: CASSEAARDRGGQTNEKLFF
DNA: TGTGCCAGCAGTGAAGCGGCCCGGGACAGGGGAGGACAAACTAATGAAAAACTGTTTTTT

J: TRBJ2-7
D: TRBD1
V: TRBV6-1
size: once
CDR3: CAAKTGVSYEQYF
DNA: TGTGCCGCTAAGACAGGGGTCTCCTACGAGCAGTACTTC

J: TRBJ2-1
D: TRBD2
V: TRBV5-1
size: .
CDR3: CASSWRLAGAGEQFF
DNA: TGCGCCAGCAGCTGGAGACTAGCGGGAGCTGGTGAGCAGTTCTTC

J: TRBJ2-1
D: TRBD2
V: TRBV15
size: .
CDR3: CATSRDRGLGAYNEQFF
DNA: TGTGCCACCAGCAGAGATCGGGGACTAGGTGCCTACAATGAGCAGTTCTTC

J: TRBJ1-2
D: TRBD1
V: TRBV4-3
size: .
CDR3: CASSQEIIFGDRKNYGYTF
DNA: TGCGCCAGCAGCCAAGAGATTATCTTCGGGGACAGAAAAAACTATGGCTACACCTTC

J: TRBJ2-2
D: .
V: TRBV10-3
size: .
CDR3: CAISAPGTGELFF
DNA: TGTGCCATCAGTGCCCCGGGCACCGGGGAGCTGTTTTTT

J: TRBJ2-7
D: .
V: TRBV29-1
size: .
CDR3: CSVDQGGEQYF
DNA: TGCAGCGTTGATCAGGGGGGCGAGCAGTACTTC

J: TRBJ2-2
D: TRBD2
V: TRBV30
size: .
CDR3: CAWRAPGLAGKLNTGELFF
DNA: TGTGCCTGGAGGGCCCCGGGACTAGCGGGAAAGTTAAACACCGGGGAGCTGTTTTTT

J: TRBJ2-2
D: .
V: TRBV19
size: .
CDR3: CASSCDANTGELFF
DNA: TGTGCCAGTAGTTGCGATGCTAACACCGGGGAGCTGTTTTTT

J: TRBJ2-7
D: TRBD2
V: TRBV4-3
size: .
CDR3: CASSQDWASGRSYEQYF
DNA: TGCGCCAGCAGCCAAGATTGGGCTAGCGGGAGGTCCTACGAGCAGTACTTC

J: TRBJ2-3
D: TRBD2
V: TRBV4-2
size: .
CDR3: CASSLLAGDVTQYF
DNA: TGTGCCAGCAGCCTCCTGGCGGGAGACGTTACGCAGTATTTT

J: TRBJ2-5
D: .
V: TRBV13
size: .
CDR3: CASSCVSGQRQETQYF
DNA: TGTGCCAGCAGCTGCGTATCGGGACAAAGACAAGAGACCCAGTACTTC

J: TRBJ2-7
D: .
V: TRBV7-6
size: once
CDR3: CASSLGRHGRGNEQYF
DNA: TGTGCCAGCAGCTTAGGAAGGCACGGCAGGGGAAACGAGCAGTACTTC